This T cell receptor beta chain was recorded in a study of blood T cell repertoires in COVID-19. Per the original data handling: Reference gene primers were amplified, and this amplification served to estimate nucleated cell counts. Repertoires were generated with immunoSEQ multiplex PCR, while TCRdb's copy carries only in-frame clones and drops some. V, J and clone size were drawn from that table, and D and trimming were deduced from the DNA. The sample comprises hundreds of thousands of clones, about 84% of which are singletons, and 5.5% to 6.5% rests with the top ten. The source is an elderly woman with COVID-19, enrolled during active disease. The sample taken for sequencing was peripheral blood.

The CDR3 here is CASSFRQGGNSPLHF. In DNA form, the CDR3 reads TGTGCCAGCAGCTTCCGACAGGGAGGAAATTCACCCCTCCACTTT. The chain is built from TRBV5-6 and TRBJ1-6; 7 nucleotides agree with TRBD1. The CDR3 is 15 amino acids. V lost 2 bases and J lost 7; bases outside the gene matches: 6. CDR1 is SGHDT, CDR2 YYEEEE, per germline.